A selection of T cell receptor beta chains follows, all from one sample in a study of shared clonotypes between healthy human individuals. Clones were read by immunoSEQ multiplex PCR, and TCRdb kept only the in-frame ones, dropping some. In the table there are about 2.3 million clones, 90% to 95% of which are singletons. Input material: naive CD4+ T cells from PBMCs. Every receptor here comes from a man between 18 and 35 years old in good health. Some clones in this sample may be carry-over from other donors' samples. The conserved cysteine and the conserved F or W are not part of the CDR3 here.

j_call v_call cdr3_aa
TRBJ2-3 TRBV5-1 ASRLTGYTDTQY
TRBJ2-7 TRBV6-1 ASTFRTRGGEQY
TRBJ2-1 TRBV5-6 ASSFSSGSSRQF
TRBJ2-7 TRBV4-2 ASSQERSSYEQY
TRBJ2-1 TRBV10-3 ASSGGNEQF
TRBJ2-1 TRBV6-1 ASSERAGSSYNEQF
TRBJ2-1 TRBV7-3 ASRPQAGTPYNEQF
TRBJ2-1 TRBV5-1 ASSLPPDRAGNEQF
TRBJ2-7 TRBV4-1 ASSQEGRTREDPYEQY
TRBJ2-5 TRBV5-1 ASSVTVSGRETQY
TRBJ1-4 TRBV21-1 AGPGTGPGRSKLF
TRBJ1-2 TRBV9 ASKATGDGFGGYT
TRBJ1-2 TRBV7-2 ASSTDRVGGYT
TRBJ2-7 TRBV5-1 ASSLEGEYEQY
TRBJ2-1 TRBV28 ASSPTGEGPYNEQF
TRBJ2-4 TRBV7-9 ASSPPSQNIQY
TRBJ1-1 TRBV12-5 ASTKSGATEAF
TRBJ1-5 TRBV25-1 ASSERDLGSNQPQH
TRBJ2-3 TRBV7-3 ASSPSAGGSGDTQY
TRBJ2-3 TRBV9 ASNRAADTQY
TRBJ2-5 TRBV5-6 ASSLGLQETQY
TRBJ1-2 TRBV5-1 ASSSQGTKNYGYT
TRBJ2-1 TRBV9 ASSVRGSGTVSDEQF
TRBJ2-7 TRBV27 ASRFSGGEQY
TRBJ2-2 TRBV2 ASSERVLAGTNTGELF
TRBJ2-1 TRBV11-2 ASSRDSYNEQF
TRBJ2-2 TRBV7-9 ASSLPGSTNTGELF
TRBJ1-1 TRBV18 ASSGTANTEAF
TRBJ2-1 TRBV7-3 ASSSTPSGSRNEQF
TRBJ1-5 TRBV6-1 ASSGEINQPQH
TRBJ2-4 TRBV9 ASSVNQENIQY
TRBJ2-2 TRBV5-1 ASSGGLAGAGELF
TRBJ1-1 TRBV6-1 ASSLGPNTEAF
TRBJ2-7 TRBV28 ASYSGTRLEQY
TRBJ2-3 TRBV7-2 ASSLFGDGTDTQY
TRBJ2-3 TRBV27 ASSQRLAGIDTQY
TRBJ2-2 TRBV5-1 ASSLAPAAGDTGELF
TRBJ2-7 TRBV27 ASQRDRSSYEQY
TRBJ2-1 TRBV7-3 ASSLSPSVGEQF